This paragraph covers one TCR beta chain sequence. This CDR3 has 16 residues. Per the germline V gene, CDR1 is LGHDT and CDR2 is YNNKEL (reference sequence). V lost 4 bases to trimming and J lost 7 bases; unmatched junction nucleotides: 11. These data are taken from a study of blood T cell repertoires in COVID-19. Across the whole study: Acute and convalescent COVID-19 specimens originated in the United States, Italy and Spain. From T cells, B-cell-depleted T cells, or PBMCs came the material, which was cDNA or gDNA.

The assay was immunoSEQ multiplex PCR, and TCRdb's table has in-frame clones only and misses some. The table has about 170,000 clones, about 83% seen once. The sample consisted of peripheral blood. The origin of this receptor is an elderly woman with COVID-19, enrolled during active disease. V is TRBV3-1 (or the pseudogene TRBV3-2) and J is TRBJ1-5; TRBD1 aligns across 9 bases. The DNA of the CDR3 is TGTGCCAGCAGCCCCCGGGACAGGGAGCAAGGACAGCCCCAGCATTTT. This translates into CASSPRDREQGQPQHF.